This TCR beta chain comes out of a study of cytomegalovirus exposure and HLA in healthy donors. Overall study results and limits: The dataset shows that most TCR sequences were rare, while some public TCRs occurred in many donors.

Remarks on this clone: Its target is not known.

At collection, donors were nominally healthy, but unrecorded immune exposures were probable. Germline CDR1 reads LGHNA; CDR2 reads YSLEER. The V end was cut by 4 bases, the J end by 6 bases, with 18 bases between. The CDR3 length is 15 residues. Primers for the PCR totalled 60 Vbeta and 13 Jbeta. Clones were read by immunoSEQ multiplex PCR, and TCRdb kept only the in-frame ones, dropping some. The sample includes about 110,000 clones, approximately 85% seen only once; the top ten take under 2%. The specimen was PBMCs. The rearrangement uses TRBV4-3 and TRBJ1-1; no clear D. The TCR was taken from a man between 50 and 59 years old in good health and CMV-seronegative. For the CDR3, the DNA is TGCGCCAGCAGCCTTCTATTAGGAGGAGTCGCTGAAGCTTTCTTT. It yields the protein CASSLLLGGVAEAFF.